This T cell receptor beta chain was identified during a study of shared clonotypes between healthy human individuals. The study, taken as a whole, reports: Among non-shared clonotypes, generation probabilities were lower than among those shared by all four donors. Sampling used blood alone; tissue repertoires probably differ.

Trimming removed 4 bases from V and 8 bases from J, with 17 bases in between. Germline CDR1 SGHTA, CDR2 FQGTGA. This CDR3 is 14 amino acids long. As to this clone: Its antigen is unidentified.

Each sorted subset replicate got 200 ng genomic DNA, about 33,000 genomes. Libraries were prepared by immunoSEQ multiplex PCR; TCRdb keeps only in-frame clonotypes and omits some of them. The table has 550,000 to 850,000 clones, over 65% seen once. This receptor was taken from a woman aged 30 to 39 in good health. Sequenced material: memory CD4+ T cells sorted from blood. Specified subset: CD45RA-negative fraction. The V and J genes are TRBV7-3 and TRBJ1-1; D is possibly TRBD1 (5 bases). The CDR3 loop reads CASSSGGGPSEAFF. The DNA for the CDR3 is TGTGCCAGCAGCTCCGGCGGGGGTCCGTCCGAAGCTTTCTTT.